Listed below are T cell receptor beta chains from one sample, sequenced in a study of Tregs in tolerant kidney transplant recipients. Produced via immunoSEQ multiplex PCR; TCRdb's table is partial and in-frame only. The table lists about 64,000 clones, 80% to 90% of them singletons. Sequencing used CD4+ T cells from blood (PBMCs), obtained 6 months after the transplant. Receptors were obtained from a human patient who received a combined kidney and bone marrow transplant. Some T cells could come from the graft donor. Both conserved end residues are part of each CDR3. A D gene is named only where the DNA matches it firmly. A row's size may be missing; if present it is once, few, many or a size class.

CASRTGGNTGELFF,TGTGCCAGCAGGACAGGGGGTAACACCGGGGAGCTGTTTTTT,TRBD1,NA,TRBV4-2,TRBJ2-2,14
CASSLGRTGLNTEAFF,TGTGCCAGCAGCTTAGGAAGGACAGGGCTGAACACTGAAGCTTTCTTT,TRBD1,NA,TRBV7-9,TRBJ1-1,16
CASSLLPDSYEQYF,TGTGCCAGCAGCTTGTTGCCGGACTCCTACGAGCAGTACTTC,NA,NA,TRBV7-2,TRBJ2-7,14
CASSRGSSYNEQFF,TGTGCCAGCAGCCGGGGGAGCTCCTACAATGAGCAGTTCTTC,NA,NA,TRBV9,TRBJ2-1,14
CASSFSREIGELFF,TGTGCCAGCAGTTTTTCGCGGGAGATCGGGGAGCTGTTTTTT,TRBD2,NA,TRBV27,TRBJ2-2,14
CASSPTGGQGYTF,TGTGCCAGCAGCCCCACGGGGGGCCAAGGCTACACCTTC,NA,few,TRBV7-3,TRBJ1-2,13
CASKAGGQPQHF,TGTGCCAGCAAGGCAGGGGGGCAGCCCCAGCATTTT,TRBD1,few,TRBV28,TRBJ1-5,12
CATPPSVSTDTQYF,TGTGCCACCCCACCCTCAGTAAGCACAGATACGCAGTATTTT,NA,NA,TRBV10-3,TRBJ2-3,14
CASSQRGSTQYF,TGTGCCAGCAGCCAAAGGGGCTCCACGCAGTATTTT,NA,NA,TRBV27,TRBJ2-3,12
CASSPGGSNQPQHF,TGTGCCAGCAGCCCAGGGGGCAGCAATCAGCCCCAGCATTTT,TRBD1,NA,TRBV7-2,TRBJ1-5,14
CASSLMSEMSTEAFF,TGTGCCAGCAGCTTAATGTCGGAGATGAGTACTGAAGCTTTCTTT,NA,NA,TRBV11-2,TRBJ1-1,15
CASSWTSGGEYNEQFF,TGTGCCAGCAGTTGGACTAGCGGGGGGGAGTACAATGAGCAGTTCTTC,TRBD2,NA,TRBV6-6,TRBJ2-1,16
CASSLSGLTYGRYNSPLHF,TGTGCCAGCAGTTTATCGGGACTTACATACGGGAGATATAATTCACCCCTCCACTTT,NA,once,TRBV27,TRBJ1-6,19
CASSWGQGGTEAFF,TGCGCCAGCAGCTGGGGACAGGGGGGAACTGAAGCTTTCTTT,TRBD1,NA,TRBV5-1,TRBJ1-1,14
CARRQGFFSGNTIYF,TGCGCCAGGAGACAGGGGTTTTTCTCTGGAAACACCATATATTTT,TRBD1,NA,TRBV5-1,TRBJ1-3,15
CASSFQDRATDTQYF,TGTGCCAGCAGCTTCCAGGACAGGGCAACAGATACGCAGTATTTT,TRBD1,NA,TRBV11-3,TRBJ2-3,15
CASTQGATNYGYTF,TGTGCCAGCACACAGGGGGCCACTAACTATGGCTACACCTTC,TRBD1,NA,TRBV9,TRBJ1-2,14
CASSLGQGIFDAEQFF,TGCGCCAGCAGCTTGGGACAGGGTATTTTCGATGCTGAGCAGTTCTTC,TRBD1,NA,TRBV5-1,TRBJ2-1,16
CASSSQTGGGWNGYTF,TGTGCCAGCAGCTCTCAGACAGGGGGCGGATGGAATGGCTACACCTTC,TRBD1,NA,TRBV5-4,TRBJ1-2,16
CASGFTGNTEAFF,TGTGCTAGTGGTTTTACAGGGAACACTGAAGCTTTCTTT,NA,NA,TRBV12-5,TRBJ1-1,13
CASSQQGTTNEKLFF,TGCGCCAGCAGCCAACAGGGAACAACTAATGAAAAACTGTTTTTT,NA,NA,TRBV4-3,TRBJ1-4,15
CASNRESSYNSPLHF,TGTGCCAGCAACAGGGAATCCTCCTATAATTCCCCCCTCCACTTT,NA,NA,TRBV7-2,TRBJ1-6,15
CASSVGIREAGELFF,TGTGCCAGCAGCGTAGGTATAAGGGAGGCCGGGGAGCTGTTTTTT,NA,NA,TRBV9,TRBJ2-2,15
CASCRANTDTQYF,TGTGCCAGTTGCAGGGCCAACACAGATACGCAGTATTTT,NA,NA,TRBV19,TRBJ2-3,13
CASSLGTGVLFTEAFF,TGTGCCAGCAGCTTGGGAACAGGAGTTCTTTTCACTGAAGCTTTCTTT,NA,NA,TRBV7-9,TRBJ1-1,16
CASSQEMALGLWGYTF,TGTGCCAGCAGCCAAGAAATGGCCCTGGGCCTGTGGGGCTACACCTTC,NA,NA,TRBV14,TRBJ1-2,16